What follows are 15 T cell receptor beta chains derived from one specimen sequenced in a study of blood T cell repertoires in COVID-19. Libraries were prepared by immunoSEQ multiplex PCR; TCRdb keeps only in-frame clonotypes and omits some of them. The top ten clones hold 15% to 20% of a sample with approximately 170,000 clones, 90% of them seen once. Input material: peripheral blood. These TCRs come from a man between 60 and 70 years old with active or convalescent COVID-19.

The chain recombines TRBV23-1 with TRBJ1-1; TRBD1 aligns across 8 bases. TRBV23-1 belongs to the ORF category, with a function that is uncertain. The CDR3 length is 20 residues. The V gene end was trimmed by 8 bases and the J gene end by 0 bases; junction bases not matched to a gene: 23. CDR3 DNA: TGCGCCAGCGCCAAGGATGGGACAGGCCGCTTCAGCCACATGAACACTGAAGCTTTCTTT. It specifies CASAKDGTGRFSHMNTEAFF.

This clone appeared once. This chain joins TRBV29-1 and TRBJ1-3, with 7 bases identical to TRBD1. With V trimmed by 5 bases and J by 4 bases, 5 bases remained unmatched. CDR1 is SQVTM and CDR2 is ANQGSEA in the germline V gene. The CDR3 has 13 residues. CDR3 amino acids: CSVRTGSGNTIYF. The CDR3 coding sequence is TGCAGCGTTAGGACAGGATCAGGAAACACCATATATTTT.

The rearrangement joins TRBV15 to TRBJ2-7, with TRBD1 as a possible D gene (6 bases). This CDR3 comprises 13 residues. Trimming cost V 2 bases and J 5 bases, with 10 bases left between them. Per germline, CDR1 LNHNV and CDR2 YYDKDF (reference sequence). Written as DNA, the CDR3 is TGTGCCACCAGCAGAAAATACAGGGACGAGCAGTACTTC. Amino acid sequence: CATSRKYRDEQYF.

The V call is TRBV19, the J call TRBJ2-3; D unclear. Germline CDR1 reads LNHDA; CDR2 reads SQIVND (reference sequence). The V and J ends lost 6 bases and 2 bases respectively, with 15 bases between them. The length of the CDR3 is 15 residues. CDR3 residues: CASSTGPRYTDTQYF. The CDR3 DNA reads TGTGCCAGTAGCACCGGTCCGAGATACACAGATACGCAGTATTTT.

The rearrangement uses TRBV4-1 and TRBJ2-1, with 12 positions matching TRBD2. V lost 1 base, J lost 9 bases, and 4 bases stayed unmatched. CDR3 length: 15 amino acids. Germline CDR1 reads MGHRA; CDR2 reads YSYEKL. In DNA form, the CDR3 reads TGCGCCAGCAGCCAAGGACTAGCGGGAGAATTTGAGCAGTTCTTC. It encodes CASSQGLAGEFEQFF.

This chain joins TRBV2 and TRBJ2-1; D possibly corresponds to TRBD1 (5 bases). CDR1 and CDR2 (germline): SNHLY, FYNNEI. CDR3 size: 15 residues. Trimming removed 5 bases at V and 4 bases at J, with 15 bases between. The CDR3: CASSHQGGMYNEQFF. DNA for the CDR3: TGTGCCAGCAGTCATCAGGGTGGAATGTACAATGAGCAGTTCTTC.

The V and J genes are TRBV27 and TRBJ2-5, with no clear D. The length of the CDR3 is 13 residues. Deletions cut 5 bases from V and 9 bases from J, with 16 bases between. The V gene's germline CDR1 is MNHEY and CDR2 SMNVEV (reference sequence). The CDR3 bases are TGTGCCAGCAGTCCCTCCTCGTTTTCGGCCCAGTACTTC. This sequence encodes CASSPSSFSAQYF.

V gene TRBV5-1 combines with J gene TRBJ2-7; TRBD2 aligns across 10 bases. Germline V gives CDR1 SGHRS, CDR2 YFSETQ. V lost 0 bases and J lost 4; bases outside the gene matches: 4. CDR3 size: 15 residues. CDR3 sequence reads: CASSLGSGRRYEQYF. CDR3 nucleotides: TGCGCCAGCAGCTTGGGTAGCGGGAGGCGGTACGAGCAGTACTTC.

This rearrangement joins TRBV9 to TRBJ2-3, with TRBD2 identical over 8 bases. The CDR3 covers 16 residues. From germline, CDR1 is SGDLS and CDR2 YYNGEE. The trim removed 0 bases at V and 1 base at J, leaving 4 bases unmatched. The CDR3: CASSVAGRGGTDTQYF. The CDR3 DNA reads TGTGCCAGCAGCGTAGCTGGGCGGGGGGGCACAGATACGCAGTATTTT.

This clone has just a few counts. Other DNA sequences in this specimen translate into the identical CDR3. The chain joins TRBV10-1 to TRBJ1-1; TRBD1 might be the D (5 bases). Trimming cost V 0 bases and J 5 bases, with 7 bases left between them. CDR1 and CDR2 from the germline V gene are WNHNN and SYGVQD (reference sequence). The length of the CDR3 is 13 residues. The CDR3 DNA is TGCGCCAGCAGTGAGTCCGGGGGGACTGAAGCTTTCTTT. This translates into CASSESGGTEAFF.

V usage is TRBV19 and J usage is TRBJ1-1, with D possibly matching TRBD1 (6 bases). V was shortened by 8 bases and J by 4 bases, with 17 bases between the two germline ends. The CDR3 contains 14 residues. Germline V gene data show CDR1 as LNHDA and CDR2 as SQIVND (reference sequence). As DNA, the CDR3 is TGTGCCAGTCACGACCCAGGGGATACCACTGAAGCTTTCTTT. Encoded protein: CASHDPGDTTEAFF.

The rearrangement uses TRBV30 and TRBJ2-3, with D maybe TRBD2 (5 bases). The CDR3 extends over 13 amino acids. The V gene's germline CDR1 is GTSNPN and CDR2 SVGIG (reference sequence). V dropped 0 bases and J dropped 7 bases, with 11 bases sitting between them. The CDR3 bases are TGTGCCTGGAGTGTACGCAGCGGAAATACGCAGTATTTT. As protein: CAWSVRSGNTQYF. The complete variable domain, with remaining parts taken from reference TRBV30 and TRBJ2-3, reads SQTIHQWPATLVQPVGSPLSLECTVEGTSNPNLYWYRQAAGRGLQLLFYSVGIGQISSEVPQNLSASRPQDRQFILSSKKLLLSDSGFYLCAWSVRSGNTQYFGPGTRLTVL.

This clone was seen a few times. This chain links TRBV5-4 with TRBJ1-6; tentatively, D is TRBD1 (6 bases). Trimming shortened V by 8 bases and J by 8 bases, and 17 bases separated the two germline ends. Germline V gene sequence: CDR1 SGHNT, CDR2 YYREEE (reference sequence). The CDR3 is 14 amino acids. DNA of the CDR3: TGTGCCAGTGCAATGGGGGCAGGGGATTCACCCCTCCACTTT. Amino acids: CASAMGAGDSPLHF. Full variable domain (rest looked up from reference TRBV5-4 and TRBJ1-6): ETGVTQSPTHLIKTRGQQVTLRCSSQSGHNTVSWYQQALGQGPQFIFQYYREEENGRGNFPPRFSGLQFPNYSSELNVNALELDDSALYLCASAMGAGDSPLHFGNGTRLTVT.

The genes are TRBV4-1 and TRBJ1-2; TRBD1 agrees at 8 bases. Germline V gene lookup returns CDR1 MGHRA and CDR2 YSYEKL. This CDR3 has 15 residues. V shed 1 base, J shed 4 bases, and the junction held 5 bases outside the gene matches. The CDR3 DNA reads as TGCGCCAGCAGCCAAGTAGAGGACAGGGTCTATGGCTACACCTTC. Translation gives CASSQVEDRVYGYTF.

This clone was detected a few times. CDR3 loop: CASSSGLAGGYEQFF. The CDR3 coding sequence is TGTGCCAGCAGCTCCGGACTAGCGGGAGGGTATGAGCAGTTCTTC. This sequence joins TRBV11-3 and TRBJ2-1, with TRBD2 matching over 15 bases. The germline V gene encodes CDR1 SGHNT and CDR2 YENEEA. The CDR3 length is 15 residues. With V trimmed by 4 bases and J by 8 bases, 3 bases remained unmatched.